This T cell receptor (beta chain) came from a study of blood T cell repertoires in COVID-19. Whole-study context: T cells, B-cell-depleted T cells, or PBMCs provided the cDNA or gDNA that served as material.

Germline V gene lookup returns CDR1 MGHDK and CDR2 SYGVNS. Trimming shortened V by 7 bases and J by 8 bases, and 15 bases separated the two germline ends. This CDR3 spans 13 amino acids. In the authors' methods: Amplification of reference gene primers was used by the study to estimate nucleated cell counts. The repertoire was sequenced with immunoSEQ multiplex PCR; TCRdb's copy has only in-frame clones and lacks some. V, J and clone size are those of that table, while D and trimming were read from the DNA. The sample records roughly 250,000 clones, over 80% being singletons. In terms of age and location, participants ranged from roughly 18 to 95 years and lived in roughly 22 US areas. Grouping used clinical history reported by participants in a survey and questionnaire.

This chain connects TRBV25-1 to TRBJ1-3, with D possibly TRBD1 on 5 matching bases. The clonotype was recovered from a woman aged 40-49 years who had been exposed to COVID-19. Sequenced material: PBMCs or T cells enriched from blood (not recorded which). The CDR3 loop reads CASTWGGGDTIYF. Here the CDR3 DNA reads TGTGCCAGCACTTGGGGCGGCGGGGACACCATATATTTT. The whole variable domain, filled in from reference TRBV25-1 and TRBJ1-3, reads EADIYQTPRYLVIGTGKKITLECSQTMGHDKMYWYQQDPGMELHLIHYSYGVNSTEKGDLSSESTVSRIRTEHFPLTLESARPSHTSQYLCASTWGGGDTIYFGEGSWLTVV.